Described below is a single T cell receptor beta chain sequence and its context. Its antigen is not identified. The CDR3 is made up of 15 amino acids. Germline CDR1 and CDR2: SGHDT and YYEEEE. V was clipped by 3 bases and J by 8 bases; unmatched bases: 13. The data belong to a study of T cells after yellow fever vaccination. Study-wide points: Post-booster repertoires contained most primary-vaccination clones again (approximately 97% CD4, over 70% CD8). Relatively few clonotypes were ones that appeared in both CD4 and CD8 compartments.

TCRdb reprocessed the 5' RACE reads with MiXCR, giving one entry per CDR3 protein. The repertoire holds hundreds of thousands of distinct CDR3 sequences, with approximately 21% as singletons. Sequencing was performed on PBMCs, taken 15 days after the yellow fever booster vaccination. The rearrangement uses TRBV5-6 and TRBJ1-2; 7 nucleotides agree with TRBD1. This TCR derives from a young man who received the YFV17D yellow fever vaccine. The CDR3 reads CASSSYITGVYGYTF. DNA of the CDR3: TGTGCCAGCAGCTCTTATATCACAGGGGTCTACGGCTACACCTTC.